Below, 23 T cell receptor beta chains from the same sample are listed, as sequenced in a study of T cells in Graves' hyperthyroidism and ophthalmopathy. What was amplified from RNA transcripts were TCR beta CDR3 regions. The HTBI primer set drove a first-round RT-PCR of the TCR CDR3. TCRdb itself ran the multiplex PCR reads through MiXCR, one entry per CDR3 protein. In the table there are around 560,000 distinct CDR3 sequences, around 17% of which are singletons. Sequenced: blood. The receptors shown here come from a woman under 30 with Graves' hyperthyroidism.

This clonotype was seen ten or more times. The rearrangement uses TRBV24-1 and TRBJ2-1; D may correspond to TRBD1 or TRBD2 (5 bases each). Trimming took off 5 bases at V and 5 bases at J, with 12 bases between the two ends. The CDR3 consists of 14 residues. The germline V gene has CDR1 KGHDR and CDR2 SFDVKD. The CDR3 region is CATSGIGGDNEQFF. CDR3 nucleotides: TGTGCCACCAGTGGGATTGGGGGAGACAATGAGCAGTTCTTC.

This clonotype was detected a few times. One end of the junction does not line up with germline, which may come from a read error. The chain uses TRBV4-1 and TRBJ2-3; D gene uncertain. The CDR3 consists of 13 residues. Germline V gene data show CDR1 as MGHRA and CDR2 as YSYEKL. This chain's CDR3 is CANSQDSGDTQYF. The CDR3 DNA follows: TGCGCCAACAGCCAAGATTCGGGAGATACGCAGTATTTT.

The chain employs TRBV12-3 or TRBV12-4 and TRBJ1-4, with a weak D call TRBD1 (6 bases). V was cut by 1 base and J by 7 bases, with 13 bases left in between. The CDR3 has 15 residues. CDR3 region: CASSLVGAPSEKLFF. The CDR3 DNA sequence: TGTGCCAGCAGTTTAGTGGGGGCGCCTTCTGAAAAACTGTTTTTT.

Ten or more counts support this clonotype. The chain links TRBV7-2 to TRBJ2-5; D uncertain. Germline V CDR1 and CDR2: SGHTA, FQGNSA. The CDR3 totals 12 residues. Trimming took 5 bases from V and 9 from J, leaving 13 bases between them. CDR3 residues: CASSPSVGAQYF. For the CDR3, the DNA is TGTGCCAGCAGCCCGAGCGTTGGGGCCCAGTACTTC.

The J gene is TRBJ2-7, the V gene TRBV28, with 16 bases aligning to TRBD2. CDR3 size: 15 residues. Germline assignment: CDR1 MDHEN and CDR2 SYDVKM. J gave up 9 bases and V 6 bases, and 8 bases lay outside the gene matches. The CDR3: CASSPGTSGRVRQYF. The CDR3, as DNA: TGTGCCAGCAGCCCCGGGACTAGCGGGAGGGTAAGGCAGTACTTC. The full variable domain, completed using reference TRBV28 and TRBJ2-7, is DVKVTQSSRYLVKRTGEKVFLECVQDMDHENMFWYRQDPGLGLRLIYFSYDVKMKEKGDIPEGYSVSREKKERFSLILESASTNQTSMYLCASSPGTSGRVRQYFGPGTRLTVT.

The CDR3 protein is CASSQDRDRVTNEQFF. CDR3 in DNA: TGCGCCAGCAGCCAAGACCGGGACAGGGTCACCAATGAGCAGTTCTTC. This sequence joins TRBV5-1 and TRBJ2-1; 9 bases map to TRBD1. J lost 6 bases, V lost 4 bases, and 11 bases had no gene match. The germline gives CDR1 SGHRS, CDR2 YFSETQ. The CDR3 has 16 residues.

Turning to this clonotype: The junction differs from germline at one of its ends, possibly a read error. The chain links TRBV20-1 to TRBJ2-5; 9 bases fit TRBD1. This CDR3 is built from 16 residues. Germline CDR1 DFQATT, CDR2 SNEGSKA (reference sequence). The CDR3 sequence: CSVRGNRDRVQETQYF. CDR3 in DNA: TGCAGTGTTAGAGGTAACCGGGACAGGGTTCAAGAGACCCAGTACTTC.

This clonotype was counted only a few times. This rearrangement joins TRBV11-2 to TRBJ2-2; D ambiguous. CDR1 and CDR2 (germline): SGHAT, FQNNGV. Trimming removed 2 bases from V and 7 bases from J, with 8 bases in between. CDR3 length: 13 residues. CDR3 in amino acids: CASSLPQVGELFF. The CDR3 nucleotides are TGTGCCAGCAGCTTACCCCAAGTCGGGGAGCTGTTTTTT. Full variable domain (outside the CDR3, taken from reference TRBV11-2 and TRBJ2-2): EAGVAQSPRYKIIEKRQSVAFWCNPISGHATLYWYQQILGQGPKLLIQFQNNGVVDDSQLPKDRFSAERLKGVDSTLKIQPAKLEDSAVYLCASSLPQVGELFFGEGSRLTVL.

This clonotype was observed a handful of times. The chain combines TRBV4-1 with TRBJ2-1, with 8 bases lining up with TRBD2. The junction had 7 bases not matched to a gene; V was cut back by 3 bases and J by 3 bases. The CDR3 runs 16 residues. Germline V gene sequence: CDR1 MGHRA, CDR2 YSYEKL. The chain's CDR3 is CASSHPGGEYYNEQFF. The CDR3 DNA is TGCGCCAGCAGCCACCCGGGGGGGGAGTACTACAATGAGCAGTTCTTC.

Ten or more counts support this clonotype. This rearrangement joins TRBV12-3 or TRBV12-4 to TRBJ1-1; D remains ambiguous. Trimming shortened V by 2 bases and J by 0 bases, and 7 bases separated the two germline ends. CDR3 length equals 14 residues. CDR3 sequence (DNA): TGTGCCAGCAGTTTAACAGAGTTGAACACTGAAGCTTTCTTT. Protein product: CASSLTELNTEAFF.

This clonotype has at least ten counts. This sequence joins TRBV6-2 or TRBV6-3 and TRBJ2-3, with 10 bases fitting TRBD2. The CDR3 has 18 amino acids. The germline gives CDR1 MNHEY, CDR2 SVGEGT. Trimming at V came to 6 bases and at J to 1 base, leaving 13 bases not matched to a gene. CDR3 sequence reads: CASRTKTRTSGRTDTQYF. CDR3 coding DNA: TGTGCCAGCAGAACAAAGACAAGGACTAGCGGCCGCACAGATACGCAGTATTTT.

The genes are TRBV29-1 and TRBJ2-5; D may match TRBD1 or TRBD2 (5 bases each). V was trimmed by 8 bases and J by 2 bases, leaving 9 bases between them. The CDR3 has 11 amino acids. CDR1 and CDR2 (germline): SQVTM, ANQGSEA. The CDR3 spells CSSGGQETQYF. CDR3 bases: TGCAGCTCTGGGGGACAAGAGACCCAGTACTTC.

V gene TRBV6-5 combines with J gene TRBJ2-2; D may be TRBD2 (5 bases). V was pared by 0 bases and J by 6 bases, with 11 bases between. The CDR3 is made up of 15 amino acids. Germline V gives CDR1 MNHEY, CDR2 SVGAGI. CDR3 bases: TGTGCCAGCAGTTACTCTCCTAGCCTTCCCGGGGAGCTGTTTTTT. Encoded protein: CASSYSPSLPGELFF.

The J gene is TRBJ1-3, the V gene TRBV6-5, with D unresolved. The CDR3 covers 18 residues. The germline CDR1 and CDR2 sequences are MNHEY and SVGAGI. The V and J ends lost 0 bases and 0 bases respectively, with 15 bases between them. CDR3 region: CASSYSFGRRRSGNTIYF. CDR3 coding DNA: TGTGCCAGCAGTTACTCGTTCGGGCGCCGCCGCTCTGGAAACACCATATATTTT.

This clonotype has more than one count but fewer than ten. The V gene is TRBV12-3 or TRBV12-4, the J gene TRBJ1-3; D may be TRBD1 (5 bases). The germline V and J ends were trimmed by 5 bases and 0 bases, with 11 bases remaining between them. The CDR3 spans 15 residues. The CDR3 spells CASSRGRSSGNTIYF. The CDR3 DNA follows: TGTGCCAGCAGTCGGGGCAGGTCCTCTGGAAACACCATATATTTT.

A few counts support this clonotype. This chain joins TRBV19 and TRBJ2-1; D gene uncertain. The germline gives CDR1 LNHDA, CDR2 SQIVND (reference sequence). The ends were cut back, 4 bases at V and 3 bases at J, with 10 bases in the middle. The CDR3 is 14 amino acids. CDR3 sequence: CASSTAAYYNEQFF. CDR3 bases: TGTGCCAGTAGTACGGCCGCTTACTACAATGAGCAGTTCTTC.

Comment on this clonotype: It may be a read error: a sequence one base away is much more abundant. The V and J genes are TRBV6-5 and TRBJ2-3; 13 bases map to TRBD2. Germline V lookup: CDR1 MNHEY, CDR2 SVGAGI. The CDR3 loop spans 15 amino acids. The CDR3 is CASSTSGRASDTRYF. In nucleotides, the CDR3 is TGTGCCAGCAGTACTAGCGGGAGGGCATCAGATACGCGGTATTTT.

This chain links TRBV20-1 with TRBJ2-3; D unresolved. There are 14 residues in the CDR3. Germline CDR1 and CDR2: DFQATT and SNEGSKA (reference sequence). The V end was cut by 0 bases, the J end by 4 bases, with 11 bases between. The CDR3 sequence: CSARETYRPDTQYF. The CDR3 region has the DNA TGCAGTGCTAGAGAAACCTATCGGCCAGATACGCAGTATTTT.

This chain links TRBV7-9 with TRBJ2-1, with a possible D match to TRBD1 (6 bases). Trimming pared 1 base from V and 4 bases from J, leaving 17 bases between. This CDR3 has 17 amino acids. The germline CDR1 and CDR2 sequences are SEHNR and FQNEAQ (reference sequence). DNA for the CDR3: TGTGCCAGCAGCTTAGTTGGTGGTGGACAGCTGTACAATGAGCAGTTCTTC. It translates to CASSLVGGGQLYNEQFF.

Ten or more counts support this clonotype. The J gene is TRBJ2-7, the V gene TRBV7-9; 7 positions match TRBD1. The germline V gene has CDR1 SEHNR and CDR2 FQNEAQ (reference sequence). V shed 5 bases, J shed 2 bases, and the junction held 9 bases outside the gene matches. The CDR3 is made up of 15 amino acids. The CDR3 loop is CASSPRQGITYEQYF. The DNA for the CDR3 is TGTGCCAGCAGCCCTCGACAGGGAATCACCTACGAGCAGTACTTC.

Ten or more counts support this clonotype. V and J are TRBV5-5 and TRBJ2-4; a weak D match, TRBD1 (6 bases). The CDR3 has 16 amino acids. Per germline, CDR1 SGHKS and CDR2 YYEKEE (reference sequence). The germline V and J ends were trimmed by 1 base and 2 bases, with 13 bases remaining between them. The CDR3 loop reads CASSLLLRDTKNIQYF. In DNA, the CDR3 is TGTGCCAGCAGCTTGCTCTTAAGGGACACCAAAAACATTCAGTACTTC.

This chain links TRBV20-1 with TRBJ2-2; 14 bases align to TRBD2. CDR1 DFQATT and CDR2 SNEGSKA come from the germline V gene (reference sequence). The length of the CDR3 is 16 residues. Trimming cost V 4 bases and J 5 bases; bases outside gene matches: 6. DNA of the CDR3: TGCAGTGCTAACGGGAGACTAGCGGGAGGGACCGGGGAGCTGTTTTTT. This encodes CSANGRLAGGTGELFF.

The chain joins TRBV27 to TRBJ2-5, with TRBD2 matching over 13 bases. Germline assignment: CDR1 MNHEY and CDR2 SMNVEV (reference sequence). The CDR3 consists of 16 residues. The J segment lost 4 bases and the V segment lost 4 bases, leaving 6 bases of the junction unmatched. In DNA, the CDR3 is TGTGCCAGCAGTTCGGTGACTAGCGGGGGGCCAGAGACCCAGTACTTC. This sequence encodes CASSSVTSGGPETQYF.